Shown below are 3 T cell receptor beta chains from a single sample sequenced in a study of neurological immune-mediated disorders. MiXCR, applied by TCRdb to the 5' RACE reads, yields one record per CDR3 protein. Counted here are approximately 28,000 distinct CDR3 sequences, 10% to 15% occurring once; the ten biggest clones make up 4% to 5.5%. This sample's time point: technical triplicate 2. Sequenced sample: CD4+ T cells from blood. The receptor set was obtained from a female donor with HTLV-1-associated myelopathy (HAM/TSP).

Many counts were recorded for this clonotype. The chain carries TRBV15 and TRBJ2-3; D is unresolved. V lost 0 bases to trimming and J lost 2 bases, with 9 bases between them. The CDR3 runs to 15 residues. CDR1 and CDR2 (germline): LNHNV, YYDKDF (reference sequence). Here the CDR3 reads CATSRDFSVTDTQYF. CDR3 DNA sequence: TGTGCCACCAGCAGAGATTTCTCGGTCACAGATACGCAGTATTTT.

This clonotype was counted at least ten times. The chain links TRBV20-1 to TRBJ2-3; 10 positions match TRBD2. The CDR3 runs to 17 residues. CDR1 is DFQATT, CDR2 SNEGSKA, per germline (reference sequence). The ends lost 6 bases at V and 3 bases at J; junction bases unmatched: 15. CDR3: CSASTFLAGGSTDTQYF. Here the CDR3 DNA reads TGCAGTGCCAGTACTTTCTTAGCGGGAGGATCGACAGATACGCAGTATTTT.

This clonotype showed up many times. This chain joins TRBV5-1 and TRBJ1-4; TRBD1 is a possible D gene (5 bases). V was trimmed by 0 bases and J by 6 bases, leaving 12 bases between them. The CDR3 length is 15 residues. Germline-derived CDR1 and CDR2 are SGHRS and YFSETQ. CDR3 coding DNA: TGCGCCAGCAGCTTGGATGGGGGTCAGGATGAAAAACTGTTTTTT. Translation: CASSLDGGQDEKLFF.